Listed below are T cell receptor beta chains from one sample, sequenced in a study of blood T cells in healthy people across ages. TCRdb re-derived calls from the 5' RACE reads in MiXCR, one entry per CDR3 protein. This table has some 690,000 distinct CDR3 sequences, approximately 22% appearing once. Sequencing was performed on blood. Receptor source: a man between 65 and 85 years old in good health. CDR3s include the opening cysteine and the closing phenylalanine or tryptophan. A D gene is named only where the DNA matches it firmly. Rows give clone size only sometimes, using once, few, many, or a class for an expanded clone.

DNA: TGTGCCAGCAGTTTACGCGGGACTAGCAAGCAAGAGACCCAGTACTTC
CDR3: CASSLRGTSKQETQYF
size: few
D: TRBD2
J: TRBJ2-5
V: TRBV12-3/TRBV12-4

DNA: TGTGCCAGCAGCCAAGTTCGGGACAACTACAATGAGCAGTTCTTC
CDR3: CASSQVRDNYNEQFF
size: few
D: .
J: TRBJ2-1
V: TRBV4-2

DNA: TGTGCCAGCAGCCGAGAAACAGTTAATACCTTT
CDR3: CASSRETVNTF
size: .
D: .
J: TRBJ1-1
V: TRBV28

DNA: TGTGCCAGCAATGAGCGGGAGGCCCGCACAGATACGCAGTATTTT
CDR3: CASNEREARTDTQYF
size: once
D: TRBD2
J: TRBJ2-3
V: TRBV2

DNA: TGTGCCAGCAGTTACCCCCGCAGGGCGGAGGGCTACACCTTC
CDR3: CASSYPRRAEGYTF
size: .
D: .
J: TRBJ1-2
V: TRBV6-6

DNA: TGCGCCAGCAGCCAAGATGGGGATCGAGGCTACACCTTC
CDR3: CASSQDGDRGYTF
size: .
D: .
J: TRBJ1-2
V: TRBV4-1

DNA: TGTGCCAGCAGTTACCAAGGACCATACGAGCAGTACTTC
CDR3: CASSYQGPYEQYF
size: few
D: .
J: TRBJ2-7
V: TRBV6-5

DNA: TGTGCCAGCAGCGTACGCGTCGGTCCTGGGGCCAACGTCCTGACTTTC
CDR3: CASSVRVGPGANVLTF
size: .
D: .
J: TRBJ2-6
V: TRBV9

DNA: TGTGCCAGCAGTTTTCAGCGGGGGGTGGATGAGCAGTTCTTC
CDR3: CASSFQRGVDEQFF
size: many
D: TRBD2
J: TRBJ2-1
V: TRBV12-3/TRBV12-4

DNA: TGTGCCAGCTTACGGACCGCAAACACTGAAGCTTTCTTT
CDR3: CASLRTANTEAFF
size: .
D: .
J: TRBJ1-1
V: TRBV11-1

DNA: TGTGCCAGCAGCAATCTAGCGGGAGAGGAGACCCAGTACTTC
CDR3: CASSNLAGEETQYF
size: few
D: TRBD2
J: TRBJ2-5
V: TRBV12-3/TRBV12-4

DNA: TGCGCCAGCAGCCGAGACAGGGAGGGAAACATTCAGTACTTC
CDR3: CASSRDREGNIQYF
size: few
D: .
J: TRBJ2-4
V: TRBV4-1

DNA: TGTGCCAGCAGTGAACTTTGGGGGGGCCTTGGGGAGCAGTACTTC
CDR3: CASSELWGGLGEQYF
size: few
D: .
J: TRBJ2-7
V: TRBV6-1

DNA: TGTGCCAGCAGTTTAGTGGGCACAGGGGAAAAACTGTTTTTT
CDR3: CASSLVGTGEKLFF
size: few
D: .
J: TRBJ1-4
V: TRBV12-3/TRBV12-4

DNA: TGTGCCAGCAGCTACCGGGGAGCTAGCACAGATACGCAGTATTTT
CDR3: CASSYRGASTDTQYF
size: few
D: .
J: TRBJ2-3
V: TRBV3-1

DNA: TGCGCCAGCAGCCCTAATGGGGGAAATCAGCCCCAGTATTTT
CDR3: CASSPNGGNQPQYF
size: few
D: .
J: TRBJ2-3
V: TRBV5-1

DNA: TGCAGCGTTGAAGGGTCGGCCACCGGGACCCAGTACTTC
CDR3: CSVEGSATGTQYF
size: few
D: .
J: TRBJ2-5
V: TRBV29-1

DNA: TGTGCCAGCAGCCAAATCGGGCAAGCAGTGGCGGAGACCCAGTACTTC
CDR3: CASSQIGQAVAETQYF
size: .
D: .
J: TRBJ2-5
V: TRBV3-1